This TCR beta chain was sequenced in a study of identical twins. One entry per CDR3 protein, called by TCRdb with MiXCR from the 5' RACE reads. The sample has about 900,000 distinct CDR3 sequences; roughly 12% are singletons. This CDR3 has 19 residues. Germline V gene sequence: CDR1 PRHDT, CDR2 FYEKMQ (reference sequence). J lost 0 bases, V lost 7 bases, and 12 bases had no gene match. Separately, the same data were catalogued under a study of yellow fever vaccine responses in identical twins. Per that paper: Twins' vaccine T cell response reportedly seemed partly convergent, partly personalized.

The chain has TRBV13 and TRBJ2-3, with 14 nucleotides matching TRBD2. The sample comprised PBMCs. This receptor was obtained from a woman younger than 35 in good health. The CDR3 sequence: CASTLTSGRDKVSTDTQYF. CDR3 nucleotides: TGTGCCAGCACCCTGACTAGCGGGAGGGACAAAGTTAGCACAGATACGCAGTATTTT. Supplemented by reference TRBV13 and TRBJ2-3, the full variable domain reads AAGVIQSPRHLIKEKRETATLKCYPIPRHDTVYWYQQGPGQDPQFLISFYEKMQSDKGSIPDRFSAQQFSDYHSELNMSSLELGDSALYFCASTLTSGRDKVSTDTQYFGPGTRLTVL.